The present TCR beta chain was sequenced within a study of blood T cell repertoires in COVID-19. As handled by the study authors: Reference gene primer amplification yielded estimated nucleated cell counts. Generated by immunoSEQ multiplex PCR, the TCRdb table keeps only in-frame clones and is missing some. The D gene and trimming were derived from the DNA, and the V and J assignments and clone size from that table. Of some 220,000 clones in the sample, 83% were seen once. The sequence derives from a human donor in a cohort sampled during active COVID-19. The sequencing sample was made of peripheral blood.

CDR3 sequence: CASSRSGDQPQHF. Written as DNA, the CDR3 is TGTGCCAGCTCACGGTCAGGGGATCAGCCCCAGCATTTT. The chain is built from TRBV6-5 and TRBJ1-5; D perhaps matches TRBD1 (6 bases). Trimming took 8 bases from V and 5 from J, leaving 13 bases between them. Germline V gives CDR1 MNHEY, CDR2 SVGAGI. The CDR3 consists of 13 residues.